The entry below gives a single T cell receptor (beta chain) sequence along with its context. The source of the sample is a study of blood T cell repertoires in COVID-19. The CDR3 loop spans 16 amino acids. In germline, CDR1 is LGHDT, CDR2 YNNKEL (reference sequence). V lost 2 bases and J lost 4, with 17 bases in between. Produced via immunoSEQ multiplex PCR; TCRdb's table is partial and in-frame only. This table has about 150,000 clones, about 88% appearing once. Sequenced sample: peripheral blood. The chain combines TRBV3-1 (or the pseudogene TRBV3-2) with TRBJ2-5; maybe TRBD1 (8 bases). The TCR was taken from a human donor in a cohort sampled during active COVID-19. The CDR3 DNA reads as TGTGCCAGCAGCCAACCCACAGGGGGGGGAGGAGAGACCCAGTACTTC. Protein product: CASSQPTGGGGETQYF.